This T cell receptor beta chain was identified in a study of blood T cell repertoires in COVID-19. CDR3 length: 13 residues. Germline V CDR1 and CDR2: MGHRA, YSYEKL. V was trimmed by 2 bases and J by 4 bases, leaving 9 bases between them. This table comes from immunoSEQ multiplex PCR, and its TCRdb copy is limited to in-frame clones, with some not included. The sample comprises about 68,000 clones, 80% to 90% of which are singletons, and around 8.1% rests with the top ten. The chain has TRBV4-1 and TRBJ2-7, with D possibly matching TRBD2 (5 bases). The specimen was peripheral blood. The sequence was obtained from a young man with acute or convalescent COVID-19. DNA for the CDR3: TGCGCCAGCAGCCAAACGACGGGATACGAGCAGTACTTC. This translates into CASSQTTGYEQYF.